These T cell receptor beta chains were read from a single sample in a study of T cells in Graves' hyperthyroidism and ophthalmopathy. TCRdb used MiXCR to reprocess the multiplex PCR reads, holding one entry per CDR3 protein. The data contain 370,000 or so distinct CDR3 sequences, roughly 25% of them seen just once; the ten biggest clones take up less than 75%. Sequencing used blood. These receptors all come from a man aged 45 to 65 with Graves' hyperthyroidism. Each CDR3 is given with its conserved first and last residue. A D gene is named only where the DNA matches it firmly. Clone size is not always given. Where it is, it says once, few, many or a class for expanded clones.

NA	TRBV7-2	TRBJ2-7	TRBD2	CASRLASGKAGAYEQYF	TGTGCCAGCAGATTAGCCTCTGGAAAGGCGGGAGCGTACGAGCAGTACTTC
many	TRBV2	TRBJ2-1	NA	CASSERAVSYNEQFF	TGTGCCAGCAGTGAGCGAGCGGTCTCCTACAATGAGCAGTTCTTC
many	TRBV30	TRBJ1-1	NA	CAWVRATEAFF	TGTGCCTGGGTACGCGCCACTGAAGCTTTCTTT
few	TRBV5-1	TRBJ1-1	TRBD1	CASSVGTAESAFF	TGCGCCAGCAGCGTGGGGACAGCGGAATCAGCTTTCTTT
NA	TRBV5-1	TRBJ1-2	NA	CASSLEPSHYGYTF	TGCGCCAGCAGCTTGGAGCCGTCCCACTATGGCTACACCTTC
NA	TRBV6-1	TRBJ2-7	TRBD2	CASSYSGNYEQYF	TGTGCCAGCAGTTACAGCGGGAACTACGAGCAGTACTTC
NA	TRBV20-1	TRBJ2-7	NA	CSAKEWSGNEQYF	TGCAGTGCTAAAGAATGGTCGGGGAACGAGCAGTACTTC
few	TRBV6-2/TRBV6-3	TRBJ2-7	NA	CASSYSIVGTTYEQYF	TGTGCCAGCAGTTACTCGATCGTCGGAACTACCTACGAGCAGTACTTC
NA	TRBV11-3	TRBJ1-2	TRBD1	CASSSRDREIYGYTF	TGTGCCAGCAGCTCCCGGGACAGGGAGATCTATGGCTACACCTTC
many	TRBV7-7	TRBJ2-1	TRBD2	CASSKLAGSGNEQFF	TGTGCTAGCAGCAAACTAGCGGGATCCGGCAATGAGCAGTTCTTC
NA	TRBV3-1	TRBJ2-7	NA	CASSQGNRVTHEQYF	TGTGCCAGCAGCCAAGGAAACAGGGTAACCCACGAGCAGTACTTC
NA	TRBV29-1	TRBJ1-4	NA	CSVAATNEKLFF	TGCAGCGTTGCCGCAACTAATGAAAAACTGTTTTTT
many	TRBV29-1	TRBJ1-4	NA	CSVVAATNEKLFF	TGCAGCGTTGTGGCGGCAACTAATGAAAAACTGTTTTTT
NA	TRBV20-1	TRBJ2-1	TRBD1	CSAYGPGQGSYNEQFF	TGCAGTGCTTACGGGCCGGGACAGGGGTCCTACAATGAGCAGTTCTTC
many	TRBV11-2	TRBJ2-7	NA	CASSSPGGQYF	TGTGCCAGCAGCTCCCCCGGGGGGCAGTACTTC
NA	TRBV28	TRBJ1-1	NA	CASNRDAKEAFF	TGTGCCAGCAATAGGGATGCGAAAGAAGCTTTCTTT
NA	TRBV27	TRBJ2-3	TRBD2	CASSAKTSGLTDTQYF	TGTGCCAGCAGTGCCAAGACTAGCGGCCTCACAGATACGCAGTATTTT
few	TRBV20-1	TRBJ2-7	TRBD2	CSAHSGTSGMYEQYF	TGCAGTGCTCATTCCGGGACTAGCGGGATGTACGAGCAGTACTTC
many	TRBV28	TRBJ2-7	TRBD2	CASSFPGLAGIYEQYF	TGTGCCAGCAGTTTCCCCGGACTAGCGGGAATCTACGAGCAGTACTTC
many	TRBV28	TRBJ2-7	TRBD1	CASRPPGQGYEQYF	TGTGCCAGCAGACCGCCGGGACAGGGATACGAGCAGTACTTC
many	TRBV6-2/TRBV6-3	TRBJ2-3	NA	CASSYSTSTDTQYF	TGTGCCAGCAGTTACTCGACTAGCACAGATACGCAGTATTTT
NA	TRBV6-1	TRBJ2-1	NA	CASRPQGPTYNEQFF	TGTGCCAGCAGGCCACAGGGTCCGACCTACAATGAGCAGTTCTTC